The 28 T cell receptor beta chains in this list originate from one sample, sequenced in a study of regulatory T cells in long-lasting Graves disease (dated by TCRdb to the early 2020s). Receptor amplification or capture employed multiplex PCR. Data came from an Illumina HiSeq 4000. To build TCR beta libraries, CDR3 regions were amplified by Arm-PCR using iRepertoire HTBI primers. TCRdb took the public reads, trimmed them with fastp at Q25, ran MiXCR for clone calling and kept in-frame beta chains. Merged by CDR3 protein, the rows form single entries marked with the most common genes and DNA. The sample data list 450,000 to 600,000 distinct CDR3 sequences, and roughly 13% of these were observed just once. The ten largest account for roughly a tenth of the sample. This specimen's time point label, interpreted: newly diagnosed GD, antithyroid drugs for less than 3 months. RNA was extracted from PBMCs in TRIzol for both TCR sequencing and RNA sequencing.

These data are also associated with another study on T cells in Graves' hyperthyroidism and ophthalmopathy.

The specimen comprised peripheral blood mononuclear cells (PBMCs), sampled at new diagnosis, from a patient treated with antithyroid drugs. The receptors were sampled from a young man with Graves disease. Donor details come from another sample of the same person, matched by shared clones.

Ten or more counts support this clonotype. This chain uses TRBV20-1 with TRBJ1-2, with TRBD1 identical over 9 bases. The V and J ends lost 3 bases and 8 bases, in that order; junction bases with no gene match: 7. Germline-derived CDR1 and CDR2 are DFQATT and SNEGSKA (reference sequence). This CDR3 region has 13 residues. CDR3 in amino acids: CSASIPGQGGYTF. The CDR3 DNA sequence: TGCAGTGCTAGCATTCCGGGACAGGGAGGCTACACCTTC.

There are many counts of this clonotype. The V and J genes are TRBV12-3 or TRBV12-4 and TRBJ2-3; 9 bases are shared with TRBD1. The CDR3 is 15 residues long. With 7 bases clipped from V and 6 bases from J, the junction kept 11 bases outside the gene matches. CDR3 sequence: CASTDKQGAGDTQYF. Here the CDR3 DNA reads TGTGCCAGCACCGACAAACAGGGGGCAGGGGATACGCAGTATTTT.

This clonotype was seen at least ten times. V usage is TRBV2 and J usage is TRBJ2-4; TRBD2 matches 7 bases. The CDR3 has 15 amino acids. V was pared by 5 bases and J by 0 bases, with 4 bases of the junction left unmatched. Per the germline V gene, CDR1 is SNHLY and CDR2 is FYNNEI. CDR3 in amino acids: CASSPSGGAKNIQYF. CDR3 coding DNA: TGTGCCAGCAGTCCTTCGGGGGGAGCCAAAAACATTCAGTACTTC.

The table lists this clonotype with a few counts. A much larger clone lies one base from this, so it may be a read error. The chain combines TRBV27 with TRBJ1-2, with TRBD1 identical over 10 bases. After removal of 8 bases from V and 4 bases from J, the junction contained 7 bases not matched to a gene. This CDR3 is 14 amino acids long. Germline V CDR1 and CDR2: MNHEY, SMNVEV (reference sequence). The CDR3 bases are TGTGCCAGCGGGTGGGGGACAGGGGCCTATGGCTACACCTTC. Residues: CASGWGTGAYGYTF.

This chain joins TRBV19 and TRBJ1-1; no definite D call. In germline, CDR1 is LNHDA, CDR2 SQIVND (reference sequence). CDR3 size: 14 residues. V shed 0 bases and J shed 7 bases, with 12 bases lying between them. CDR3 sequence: CASSIDRAASEAFF. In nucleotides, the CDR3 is TGTGCCAGTAGTATAGATCGGGCAGCGAGTGAAGCTTTCTTT.

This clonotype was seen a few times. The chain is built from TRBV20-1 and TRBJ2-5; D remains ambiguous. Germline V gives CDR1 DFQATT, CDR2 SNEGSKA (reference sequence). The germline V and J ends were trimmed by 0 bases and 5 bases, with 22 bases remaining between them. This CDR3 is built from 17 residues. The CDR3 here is CSARDYSRTQRQETQYF. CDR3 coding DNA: TGCAGTGCTAGAGATTATTCCCGGACCCAACGGCAGGAGACCCAGTACTTC.

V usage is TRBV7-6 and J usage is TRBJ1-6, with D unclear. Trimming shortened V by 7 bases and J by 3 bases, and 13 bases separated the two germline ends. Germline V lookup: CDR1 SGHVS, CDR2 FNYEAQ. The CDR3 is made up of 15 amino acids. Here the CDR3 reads CASTEDGDYNSPLHF. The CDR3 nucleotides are TGTGCCAGCACCGAGGACGGAGACTATAATTCACCCCTCCACTTT. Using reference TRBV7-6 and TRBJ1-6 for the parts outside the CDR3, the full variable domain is GAGVSQSPRYKVTKRGQDVALRCDPISGHVSLYWYRQALGQGPEFLTYFNYEAQQDKSGLPNDRFSAERPEGSISTLTIQRTEQRDSAMYRCASTEDGDYNSPLHFGNGTRLTVT.

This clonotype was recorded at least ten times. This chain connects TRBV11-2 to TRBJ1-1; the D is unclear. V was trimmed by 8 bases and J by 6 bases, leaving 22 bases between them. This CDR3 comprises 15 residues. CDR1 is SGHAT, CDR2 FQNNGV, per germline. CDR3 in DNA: TGTGCCAGCCATGGGTTAGACAAGTTGCAGGCTGAAGCTTTCTTT. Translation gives CASHGLDKLQAEAFF.

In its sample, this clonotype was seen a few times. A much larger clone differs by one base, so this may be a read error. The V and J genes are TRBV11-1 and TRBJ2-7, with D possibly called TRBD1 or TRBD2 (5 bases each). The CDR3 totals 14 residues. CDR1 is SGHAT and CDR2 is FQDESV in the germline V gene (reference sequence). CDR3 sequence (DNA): TGTGCCAGCGGCTTAGTTGGGACCAACTACGAGCAGTACTTC. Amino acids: CASGLVGTNYEQYF.

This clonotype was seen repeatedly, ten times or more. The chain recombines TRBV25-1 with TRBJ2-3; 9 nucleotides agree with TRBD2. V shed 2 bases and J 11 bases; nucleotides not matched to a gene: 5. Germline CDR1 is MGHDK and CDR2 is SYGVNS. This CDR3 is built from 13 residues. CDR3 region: CASSESSGSVQYF. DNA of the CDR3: TGTGCCAGCAGTGAAAGTAGCGGGAGTGTGCAGTATTTT.

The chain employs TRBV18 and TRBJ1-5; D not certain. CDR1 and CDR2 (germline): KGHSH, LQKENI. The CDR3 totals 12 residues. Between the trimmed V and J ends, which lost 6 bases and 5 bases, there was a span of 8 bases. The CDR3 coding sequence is TGTGCCAGCTCCACCTACGATCAGCCCCAGCATTTT. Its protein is CASSTYDQPQHF.

The chain's CDR3 is CASSLSTSGGPYEQYF. CDR3 bases: TGTGCCAGCAGTTTATCCACTAGCGGGGGACCCTACGAGCAGTACTTC. V gene TRBV28 combines with J gene TRBJ2-7; 11 nucleotides line up with TRBD2. CDR3 length: 16 residues. V trimming: 1 base; J trimming: 2 bases; junction bases outside the gene matches: 4. The V gene's germline CDR1 is MDHEN and CDR2 SYDVKM.

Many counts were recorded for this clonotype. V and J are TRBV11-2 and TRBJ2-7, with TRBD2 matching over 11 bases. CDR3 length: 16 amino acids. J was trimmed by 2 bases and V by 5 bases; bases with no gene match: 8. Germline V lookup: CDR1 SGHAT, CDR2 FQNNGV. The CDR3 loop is CASSAGTSGTTYEQYF. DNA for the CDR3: TGTGCCAGCAGCGCCGGGACTAGCGGAACTACCTACGAGCAGTACTTC.

Here the CDR3 reads CASRRGGSNQPQHF. In DNA form, the CDR3 reads TGTGCCAGCAGGAGAGGGGGTAGCAATCAGCCCCAGCATTTT. The chain employs TRBV12-3 or TRBV12-4 and TRBJ1-5; possibly TRBD1 for D (6 bases). The V end lost 6 bases, the J end lost 0 bases, and 9 bases lay between the germline ends. The CDR3 runs to 14 residues.

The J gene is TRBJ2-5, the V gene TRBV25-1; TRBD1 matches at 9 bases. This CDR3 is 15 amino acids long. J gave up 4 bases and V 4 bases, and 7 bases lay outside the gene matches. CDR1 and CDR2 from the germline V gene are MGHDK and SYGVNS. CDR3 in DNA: TGTGCCAGCAGTGCCGGACAGGGGTTTCCAGAGACCCAGTACTTC. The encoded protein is CASSAGQGFPETQYF.

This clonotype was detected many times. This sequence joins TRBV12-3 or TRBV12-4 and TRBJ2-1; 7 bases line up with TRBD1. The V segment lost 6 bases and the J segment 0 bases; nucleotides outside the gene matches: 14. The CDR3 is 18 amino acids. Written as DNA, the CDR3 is TGTGCCAGCAGATCTCATACAGGGGCCGATAGCTCCTACAATGAGCAGTTCTTC. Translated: CASRSHTGADSSYNEQFF.

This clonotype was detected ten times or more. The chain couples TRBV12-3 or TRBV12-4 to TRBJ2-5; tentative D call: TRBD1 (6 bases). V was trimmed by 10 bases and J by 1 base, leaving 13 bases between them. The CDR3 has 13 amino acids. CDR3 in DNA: TGTGCCACCACGGACAGAGTCCAAGAGACCCAGTACTTC. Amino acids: CATTDRVQETQYF.

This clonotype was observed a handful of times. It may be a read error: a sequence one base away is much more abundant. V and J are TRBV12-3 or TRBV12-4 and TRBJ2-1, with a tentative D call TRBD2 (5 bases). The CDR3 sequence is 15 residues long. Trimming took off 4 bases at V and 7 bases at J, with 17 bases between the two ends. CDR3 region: CASSSEHGVVNEQFF. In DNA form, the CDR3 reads TGTGCCAGCAGTTCTGAGCACGGGGTCGTTAATGAGCAGTTCTTC.

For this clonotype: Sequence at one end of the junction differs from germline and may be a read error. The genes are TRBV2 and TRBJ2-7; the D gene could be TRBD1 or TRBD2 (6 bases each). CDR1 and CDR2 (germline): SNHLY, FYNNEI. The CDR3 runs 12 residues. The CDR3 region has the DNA TGTGCCAGCAGTGGACAGGACGGGGGCAGGAACTTC. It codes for CASSGQDGGRNF.

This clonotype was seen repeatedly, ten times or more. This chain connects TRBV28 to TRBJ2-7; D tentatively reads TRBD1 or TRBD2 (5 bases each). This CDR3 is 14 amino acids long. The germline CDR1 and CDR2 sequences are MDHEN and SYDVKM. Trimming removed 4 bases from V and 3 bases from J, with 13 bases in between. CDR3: CASSSSGTFYEQYF. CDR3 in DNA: TGTGCCAGCAGTTCTTCCGGGACCTTCTACGAGCAGTACTTC.

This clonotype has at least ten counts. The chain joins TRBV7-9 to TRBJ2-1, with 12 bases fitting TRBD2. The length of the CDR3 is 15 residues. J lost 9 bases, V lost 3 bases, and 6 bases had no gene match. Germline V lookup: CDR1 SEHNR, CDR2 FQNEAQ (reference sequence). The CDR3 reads CASSLGTSGLIEQFF. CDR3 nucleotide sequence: TGTGCCAGCAGCTTGGGGACTAGCGGGCTAATTGAGCAGTTCTTC. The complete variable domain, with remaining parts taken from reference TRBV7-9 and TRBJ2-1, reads DTGVSQNPRHKITKRGQNVTFRCDPISEHNRLYWYRQTLGQGPEFLTYFQNEAQLEKSRLLSDRFSAERPKGSFSTLEIQRTEQGDSAMYLCASSLGTSGLIEQFFGPGTRLTVL.

CDR3 loop: CASSYSGRSSGGGYTF. DNA for the CDR3: TGTGCCAGCAGTTACTCTGGGCGATCAAGTGGTGGTGGCTACACCTTC. The gene calls are TRBV6-5 and TRBJ1-2; D is ambiguous. CDR1 and CDR2 (germline): MNHEY, SVGAGI. The germline V and J ends were trimmed by 0 bases and 7 bases, with 18 bases remaining between them. This CDR3 has 16 residues.

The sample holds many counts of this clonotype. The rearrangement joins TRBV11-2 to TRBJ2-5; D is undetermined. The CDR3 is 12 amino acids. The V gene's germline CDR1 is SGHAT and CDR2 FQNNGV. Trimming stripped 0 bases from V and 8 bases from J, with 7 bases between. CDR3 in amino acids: CASSLEARTQYF. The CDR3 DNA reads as TGTGCCAGCAGCTTAGAGGCGAGAACCCAGTACTTC.

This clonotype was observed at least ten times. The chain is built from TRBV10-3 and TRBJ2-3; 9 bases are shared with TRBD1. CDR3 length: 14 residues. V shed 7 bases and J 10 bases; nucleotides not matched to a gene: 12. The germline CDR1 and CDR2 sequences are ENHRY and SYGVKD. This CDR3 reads CAITGTGSPSSQYF. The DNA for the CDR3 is TGTGCCATCACCGGGACAGGGTCCCCATCATCGCAGTATTTT.

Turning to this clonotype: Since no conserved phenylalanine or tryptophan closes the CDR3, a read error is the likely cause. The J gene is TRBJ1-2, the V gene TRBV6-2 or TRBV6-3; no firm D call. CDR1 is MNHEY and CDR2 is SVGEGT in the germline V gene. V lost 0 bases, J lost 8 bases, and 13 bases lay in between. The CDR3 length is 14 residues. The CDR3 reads CASSYSGISRGYTV. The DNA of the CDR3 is TGTGCCAGCAGTTACTCGGGGATCTCTAGAGGCTACACCGTC.

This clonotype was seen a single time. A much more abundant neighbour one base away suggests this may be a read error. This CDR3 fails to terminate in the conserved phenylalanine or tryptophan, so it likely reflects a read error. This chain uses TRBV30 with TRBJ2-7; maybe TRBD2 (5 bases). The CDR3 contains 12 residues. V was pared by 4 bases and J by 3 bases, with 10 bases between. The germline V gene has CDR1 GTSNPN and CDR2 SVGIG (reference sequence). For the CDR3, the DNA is TGTGCCTGGAATCGGGGTCTCTACGAGCAGTACCTC. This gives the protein CAWNRGLYEQYL.

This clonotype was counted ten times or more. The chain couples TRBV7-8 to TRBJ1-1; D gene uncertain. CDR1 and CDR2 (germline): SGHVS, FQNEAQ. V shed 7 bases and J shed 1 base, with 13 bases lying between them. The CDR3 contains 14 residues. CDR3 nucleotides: TGTGCCAGCACCTTGGGGTCTTCGAACACTGAAGCTTTCTTT. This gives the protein CASTLGSSNTEAFF.

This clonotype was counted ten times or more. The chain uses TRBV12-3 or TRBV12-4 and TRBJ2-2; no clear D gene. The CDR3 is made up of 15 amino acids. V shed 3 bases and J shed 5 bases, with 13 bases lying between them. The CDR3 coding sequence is TGTGCCAGCAGTTTCTTAGGAAAGGATACCGGGGAGCTGTTTTTT. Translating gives CASSFLGKDTGELFF.